A single sample is the source of the 19 T cell receptor beta chains below, sequenced in a study of Ad26.COV2.S vaccination and SARS-CoV-2 variants. Clones were sequenced by immunoSEQ multiplex PCR, and TCRdb holds only the in-frame ones, with some missing. The sample contains about 680,000 clones, approximately 88% of which appear only once. Stated treatment: 19 received Ad26.COV2.S at low or high dose, single or two shots; 5 received placebo; per-sample allocation not given. The study sampled participants on day 63 after the first vaccine or placebo injection. The sample in question was peripheral blood, obtained in a trial of Ad26.COV2.S vaccine versus placebo. These receptors all stem from a person between 18 and 59 years old who received the Ad26.COV2.S COVID-19 vaccine or a placebo.

V and J are TRBV7-3 and TRBJ2-1; D is ambiguous. Germline V CDR1 and CDR2: SGHTA, FQGTGA. The CDR3 spans 15 residues. V lost 2 bases to trimming and J lost 2 bases, with 10 bases between them. The CDR3 bases are TGTGCCAGCAGCTTATCTGGGCAGACCTACAATGAGCAGTTCTTC. It specifies CASSLSGQTYNEQFF.

This clone was seen only once. J is TRBJ2-3 and V is TRBV7-9; 10 nucleotides agree with TRBD2. With 5 bases clipped from V and 1 base from J, the junction kept 6 bases outside the gene matches. The germline CDR1 and CDR2 sequences are SEHNR and FQNEAQ (reference sequence). The CDR3 contains 16 residues. In nucleotides, the CDR3 is TGTGCCAGCAGCCCACGAGGGACTAGCGGCACAGATACGCAGTATTTT. Residues: CASSPRGTSGTDTQYF.

This clone occurred once. The chain couples TRBV21-1 to TRBJ2-5. TRBV21-1 is a pseudogene. The CDR3 loop spans 9 amino acids. This chain's CDR3 is CASSETQYF. CDR3 nucleotide sequence: TGTGCCAGCTCCGAGACCCAGTACTTC.

The rearrangement joins TRBV7-9 to TRBJ1-4, with D uncertain. V shed 3 bases and J shed 5 bases, with 7 bases lying between them. This CDR3 has 13 amino acids. Germline CDR1 and CDR2: SEHNR and FQNEAQ (reference sequence). The CDR3, as DNA: TGTGCCAGCAGCTTCTCGGGGAATGAAAAACTGTTTTTT. This encodes CASSFSGNEKLFF.

The V call is TRBV6-6, the J call TRBJ2-5; TRBD1 matches at 9 bases. The CDR3 totals 17 residues. Unmatched junction bases numbered 16, after V lost 5 bases and J lost 6 bases. Per the germline V gene, CDR1 is MNHNY and CDR2 is SVGAGI (reference sequence). The CDR3: CASSPNNPGTGRKTQYF. The CDR3 DNA reads as TGTGCCAGCAGTCCAAACAACCCAGGGACAGGGCGAAAGACCCAGTACTTC.

The genes are TRBV6-5 and TRBJ2-3, with D perhaps TRBD1 (6 bases). V lost 5 bases and J 3 bases, leaving 15 bases between the germline ends. The CDR3 runs 15 residues. The germline gives CDR1 MNHEY, CDR2 SVGAGI. The CDR3 nucleotides are TGTGCCAGCAGTCGCACAGGGTGGAGGACAGATACGCAGTATTTT. This codes for CASSRTGWRTDTQYF.

The chain couples TRBV19 to TRBJ2-5; possible D gene TRBD2, 5 bases. The CDR3 consists of 15 residues. Trimming removed 5 bases from V and 1 base from J, with 14 bases in between. Germline V CDR1 and CDR2: LNHDA, SQIVND (reference sequence). The CDR3 nucleotides are TGTGCCAGTAGTGCCTACCTCCTAGCCCAAGAGACCCAGTACTTC. Translated, it gives CASSAYLLAQETQYF.

J is TRBJ2-1 and V is TRBV11-1; D perhaps matches TRBD2 (5 bases). Deletions cut 3 bases from V and 7 bases from J, with 13 bases between. This CDR3 has 14 residues. CDR1 is SGHAT and CDR2 is FQDESV in the germline V gene (reference sequence). CDR3 amino acids: CASSLGDYGNEQFF. Here the CDR3 DNA reads TGTGCCAGCAGCTTGGGTGACTACGGAAATGAGCAGTTCTTC.

This chain uses TRBV7-9 with TRBJ1-1; tentatively, D is TRBD1 (5 bases). CDR3 length equals 14 residues. V was shortened by 4 bases and J by 1 base, with 10 bases between the two germline ends. From germline, CDR1 is SEHNR and CDR2 FQNEAQ (reference sequence). The CDR3 loop is CASSYGTGNTEAFF. CDR3 DNA sequence: TGTGCCAGCAGCTACGGGACGGGGAACACTGAAGCTTTCTTT.

The rearrangement joins TRBV18 to TRBJ2-1, with a tentative D call TRBD2 (6 bases). V gave up 2 bases and J gave up 0 bases, with 20 bases separating them. The CDR3 runs to 19 residues. CDR1 and CDR2 (germline): KGHSH, LQKENI. The CDR3 nucleotides read TGTGCCAGCTCACCAAACGGGGACTTCGGCACGAGCTCCTACAATGAGCAGTTCTTC. Amino acids: CASSPNGDFGTSSYNEQFF.

The V gene is TRBV2, the J gene TRBJ2-1; D assignment may be TRBD1 or TRBD2 (6 bases each). From germline, CDR1 is SNHLY and CDR2 FYNNEI. The germline V and J ends were trimmed by 6 bases and 10 bases, with 13 bases remaining between them. The CDR3 sequence is 12 residues long. CDR3 amino acids: CASRGGGTEQFF. The DNA for the CDR3 is TGTGCCAGCAGGGGGGGCGGGACCGAGCAGTTCTTC.

This chain uses TRBV19 with TRBJ1-5; D gene unclear. CDR1 and CDR2 (germline): LNHDA, SQIVND (reference sequence). Trimming took off 3 bases at V and 4 bases at J, with 7 bases between the two ends. The length of the CDR3 is 13 residues. The CDR3 DNA is TGTGCCAGTAGTATTAAGTGGAATCAGCCCCAGCATTTT. Amino acids: CASSIKWNQPQHF.

J is TRBJ1-2 and V is TRBV29-1; 11 nucleotides match TRBD1. Per germline, CDR1 SQVTM and CDR2 ANQGSEA. The CDR3 runs to 15 residues. J was trimmed by 4 bases and V by 7 bases; bases with no gene match: 11. DNA of the CDR3: TGCAGCGGGCCCCCCCGGGACAGGGGGACCTATGGCTACACCTTC. It encodes CSGPPRDRGTYGYTF.

V usage is TRBV5-6 and J usage is TRBJ2-7; D gene unclear. The CDR3 has 12 amino acids. The V end was cut by 4 bases, the J end by 3 bases, with 8 bases between. The germline V gene encodes CDR1 SGHDT and CDR2 YYEEEE. The CDR3 loop reads CASSPGNYEQYF. The CDR3 DNA sequence: TGTGCCAGCAGCCCGGGCAACTACGAGCAGTACTTC.

This rearrangement joins TRBV24-1 to TRBJ2-5; 10 nucleotides line up with TRBD1. Germline assignment: CDR1 KGHDR and CDR2 SFDVKD. CDR3 length equals 17 residues. Losses at the gene ends were 4 bases for V and 5 bases for J; bases not matched to a gene: 12. The CDR3 region is CATSEGAGTGVGETQYF. CDR3 nucleotide sequence: TGTGCCACCAGTGAGGGCGCCGGGACAGGGGTTGGGGAGACCCAGTACTTC.

Only a few counts were recorded for this clone. V and J are TRBV5-4 and TRBJ2-2, with TRBD1 as a possible D gene (6 bases). The CDR3 extends over 14 amino acids. The germline gives CDR1 SGHNT, CDR2 YYREEE (reference sequence). Trimming left V 2 bases short and J 6 bases short, with 11 bases between. CDR3 in DNA: TGTGCCAGCAGCTTACGGACAGTCCCCGGGGAGCTGTTTTTT. It specifies CASSLRTVPGELFF.

The rearrangement uses TRBV30 and TRBJ2-5; no reliable D call. The CDR3 runs to 12 residues. V lost 3 bases and J lost 9, with 14 bases in between. In germline, CDR1 is GTSNPN, CDR2 SVGIG (reference sequence). The CDR3 reads CAWSTPENSQYF. The CDR3 DNA is TGTGCCTGGAGCACTCCAGAGAATTCCCAGTACTTC.

This clone was recorded only once. The chain combines TRBV7-9 with TRBJ2-1; 8 nucleotides agree with TRBD2. The V gene's germline CDR1 is SEHNR and CDR2 FQNEAQ (reference sequence). This CDR3 contains 16 residues. J lost 0 bases, V lost 6 bases, and 7 bases had no gene match. The CDR3 loop reads CASRDQRGSSYNEQFF. CDR3 coding DNA: TGTGCCAGCAGAGACCAGCGGGGGAGCTCCTACAATGAGCAGTTCTTC.

V is TRBV4-3 and J is TRBJ1-4, with TRBD1 matching 9 bases. CDR1 LGHNA and CDR2 YSLEER come from the germline V gene. V trimming: 4 bases; J trimming: 7 bases; junction bases outside the gene matches: 13. This CDR3 is built from 17 residues. The chain's CDR3 is CASSPRFGTGFGEKLFF. The CDR3 DNA reads as TGCGCCAGCAGCCCTCGTTTCGGGACAGGGTTCGGTGAAAAACTGTTTTTT.